This record concerns one TCR beta chain sequence. It lacks a known antigen. Base qualities are not at hand, and no much larger clone is one base apart. The entry originates in a study of blood T cell repertoires in COVID-19 (TCRdb year 2020). The study in broad terms: Samples from collaborators originated in the United States, Italy and Spain and spanned both the acute and convalescent phases of COVID-19. The material from the prospective study consisted of cDNA or gDNA derived from T cells, B-cell-depleted T cells, or PBMCs. Subjects who had been exposed to COVID-19, were actively infected with it, or had recovered from it provided the deeply sampled blood TCRbeta repertoires that made up the dataset. A freely available public database, intended as a resource for researchers studying the immune response to SARS-CoV-2, is where the repertoires were released. The samples were drawn from the first 160 participants of the ongoing ImmuneRACE study and from 1,254 subjects provided by 6 global collaborators. The sample metadata nearly always contained a de-identified subject ID, COVID-19 status, age in years and sex. HLA class I and class II types, where available, came from metadata supplied by the sample provider rather than from assay-based typing.

Whole blood was collected in K2EDTA tubes by collaborating institutions according to the institutions' own protocols. For TCRbeta analysis, collaborator samples were shipped as frozen whole blood, as isolated PBMCs, or as DNA extracted from either sample type. TCRbeta CDR3 regions were amplified from genomic DNA using the immunoSEQ Assay, a bias-controlled multiplex PCR. The published analysis was carried out like this. The number of nucleated cells in each sample was estimated by amplification of reference gene primers within the assay. Sequence reads were collapsed and filtered to measure the absolute abundance of every unique TCRbeta CDR3 rearrangement. For each sample, productive Simpson clonality was calculated by taking the square root of Simpson's diversity index across productive rearrangements. This is the immuneACCESS table as TCRdb keeps it, with only in-frame sequences that have V and J called. A part of the clones is gone; compared with another copy, unresolved V genes explain less than half, and the rest is unexplained. The DNA gave D and trimming, while V, J and clone size come from that table. The sample data list 40,000 to 55,000 clones, and roughly 80% of these were observed just once. The ten biggest clones cover about 14% of the sample.

The germline V gene sets CDR1 to KGHSH and CDR2 to LQKENI. The CDR3 starts with the cysteine, ends with the phenylalanine, and has 14 residues. The entry retains the CDR3 DNA only, 42 bases that are in frame from base 1. Trimming accounts for 5 bases at V and 7 bases at J, while the number of junction bases matched to no gene is 10. Broader findings and caveats from the paper: The quantity of clinical and demographic metadata differed by source and by participant and was supplied without curation.

Sequenced: peripheral blood. The sequence came from a human donor in a cohort sampled during active COVID-19. The sequence joins TRBV18 to TRBJ2-5; 7 junctional bases match TRBD1. CDR3 reads: CASSNSGTEGTQYF. The bases are TGTGCCAGCTCAAATTCCGGGACAGAGGGGACCCAGTACTTC.